These 26 T cell receptor beta chains originate from one sample sequenced in a study of CD8 T cells in ankylosing spondylitis. General study points: A TCR beta motif of roughly 8 highly homologous variants appeared characteristic of ankylosing spondylitis blood.

TCRdb itself ran the 5' RACE reads through MiXCR, one entry per CDR3 protein. The top ten hold about 6.8% of the sample, which has about 540,000 distinct CDR3 sequences, 12% seen once. These TCRs are of unknown antigen specificity. The source material was blood, either unsorted or a sorted T cell fraction (not recorded which). All receptors derive from a male donor with ankylosing spondylitis.

The table lists this clonotype with many counts. Here the CDR3 DNA reads TGTGCCAGCAGTTACCCGGGCGGGGGGGTTTACAATGAGCAGTTCTTC. Translated, it gives CASSYPGGGVYNEQFF. J is TRBJ2-1 and V is TRBV28, with 9 nucleotides matching TRBD2. V lost 4 bases to trimming and J lost 4 bases; unmatched junction nucleotides: 8. Germline V gives CDR1 MDHEN, CDR2 SYDVKM. The CDR3 contains 16 residues.

As regards this clonotype: This may stem from a read error, because a much larger clone lies one nucleotide away. This chain connects TRBV29-1 to TRBJ2-3; D is unresolved. The V gene lost 8 bases and the J gene lost 4 bases, with 13 bases spanning the gap. Germline V CDR1 and CDR2: SQVTM, ANQGSEA. The CDR3 loop spans 12 amino acids. The CDR3 DNA reads TGCAGCACCCGGTCTGGCCCAGATACGCAGTATTTT. Translation: CSTRSGPDTQYF.

This clonotype was detected a few times. The chain joins TRBV5-1 to TRBJ1-4; no reliable D call. Germline CDR1 SGHRS, CDR2 YFSETQ. There are 15 residues in the CDR3. V was cut by 0 bases and J by 4 bases, with 10 bases left in between. CDR3 loop: CASSLDAGSNEKLFF. Written as DNA, the CDR3 is TGCGCCAGCAGCTTGGACGCAGGCAGTAATGAAAAACTGTTTTTT.

J is TRBJ1-4 and V is TRBV3-1; no clear D gene. The CDR3 runs 13 residues. The V end lost 1 base, the J end lost 8 bases, and 8 bases lay between the germline ends. Germline-derived CDR1 and CDR2 are LGHDT and YNNKEL (reference sequence). The CDR3 sequence is CASSQGVREKLFF. The CDR3 nucleotides read TGTGCCAGCAGCCAAGGGGTCCGCGAAAAACTGTTTTTT.

Many counts were recorded for this clonotype. J is TRBJ1-4 and V is TRBV6-1, with TRBD1 matching over 7 bases. CDR3 size: 14 residues. After removal of 4 bases from V and 5 bases from J, the junction contained 4 bases not matched to a gene. Germline values: CDR1 MNHNS, CDR2 SASEGT. The CDR3 loop reads CASSVTGKNEKLFF. The CDR3 nucleotides are TGTGCCAGCAGTGTGACAGGGAAAAATGAAAAACTGTTTTTT.

This clonotype was seen a few times. This chain joins TRBV12-5 and TRBJ1-6; D gene ambiguous. Germline CDR1 is LGHNT and CDR2 is FRNRAP. CDR3 size: 16 residues. V shed 0 bases and J shed 0 bases, with 6 bases lying between them. In DNA form, the CDR3 reads TGTGCTAGTGGTTTGGTGTCGAGCTCCTATAATTCACCCCTCCACTTT. Protein sequence: CASGLVSSSYNSPLHF.

This clonotype was seen a few times. V is TRBV2 and J is TRBJ2-7, with D hard to call. This CDR3 is built from 11 residues. CDR1 is SNHLY, CDR2 FYNNEI, per germline. Trimming removed 7 bases at V and 5 bases at J, with 9 bases between. CDR3 loop: CASTRSHEQYV. The CDR3 DNA is TGTGCCAGCACCCGATCCCACGAGCAGTACGTC.

The gene calls are TRBV5-5 and TRBJ2-5, with 7 bases identical to TRBD1. Trimming cost V 2 bases and J 2 bases; bases outside gene matches: 6. Germline CDR1 is SGHKS and CDR2 is YYEKEE (reference sequence). This CDR3 has 15 residues. CDR3 nucleotides: TGTGCCAGCAGCTTTTTAGGGACAGAACAAGAGACCCAGTACTTC. Translated: CASSFLGTEQETQYF. Looking up the rest from reference TRBV5-5 and TRBJ2-5 gives the full variable domain: DAGVTQSPTHLIKTRGQQVTLRCSPISGHKSVSWYQQVLGQGPQFIFQYYEKEERGRGNFPDRFSARQFPNYSSELNVNALLLGDSALYLCASSFLGTEQETQYFGPGTRLLVL.

This clonotype was recorded a few times. The chain couples TRBV10-3 to TRBJ2-7, with D uncertain. The V gene lost 8 bases and the J gene lost 0 bases, with 8 bases spanning the gap. The germline V gene has CDR1 ENHRY and CDR2 SYGVKD. The CDR3 loop spans 12 amino acids. For the CDR3, the DNA is TGTGCCATCTCTAAGGGCTCCTACGAGCAGTACTTC. It encodes CAISKGSYEQYF.

This clonotype has a count of ten or more. The V call is TRBV12-3 or TRBV12-4, the J call TRBJ1-3, with D perhaps matching TRBD1 (5 bases). The CDR3 totals 14 residues. The V and J ends lost 1 base and 4 bases respectively, with 8 bases between them. The CDR3 nucleotides are TGTGCCAGCAGTTTAGGGGGCTCCGGAAACACCATATATTTT. Residues: CASSLGGSGNTIYF.

There are a few counts of this clonotype. The chain is built from TRBV7-9 and TRBJ2-1; perhaps TRBD2 as D (5 bases). The CDR3 spans 14 residues. Germline CDR1 is SEHNR and CDR2 is FQNEAQ (reference sequence). The ends were cut back, 6 bases at V and 6 bases at J, with 15 bases in the middle. The CDR3 nucleotides read TGTGCCAGCAGTCACACGAGGAGGAGCAATGAGCAGTTCTTC. It specifies CASSHTRRSNEQFF. The full variable domain, its missing parts supplied by reference TRBV7-9 and TRBJ2-1, is DTGVSQNPRHKITKRGQNVTFRCDPISEHNRLYWYRQTLGQGPEFLTYFQNEAQLEKSRLLSDRFSAERPKGSFSTLEIQRTEQGDSAMYLCASSHTRRSNEQFFGPGTRLTVL.

The chain couples TRBV25-1 to TRBJ2-2, with 13 bases identical to TRBD2. Trimming cost V 5 bases and J 7 bases; bases outside gene matches: 7. The CDR3 totals 16 residues. Per the germline V gene, CDR1 is MGHDK and CDR2 is SYGVNS. The CDR3 sequence is CASSLGLAGEGGELFF. The CDR3 region has the DNA TGTGCCAGCAGTCTCGGACTAGCGGGAGAGGGCGGGGAGCTGTTTTTT.

This clonotype has only a few counts. The chain has TRBV2 and TRBJ2-3; 8 bases match TRBD2. The V and J ends lost 5 bases and 4 bases, in that order; junction bases with no gene match: 8. The germline CDR1 and CDR2 sequences are SNHLY and FYNNEI. The CDR3 runs 15 residues. DNA for the CDR3: TGTGCCAGCAGTCCCTGGACTAGCCGGGCAGATACGCAGTATTTT. Residues: CASSPWTSRADTQYF.

The chain is built from TRBV20-1 and TRBJ2-1; 15 nucleotides agree with TRBD2. This CDR3 has 15 amino acids. Germline values: CDR1 DFQATT, CDR2 SNEGSKA (reference sequence). V dropped 6 bases and J dropped 5; count of bases not matched to a gene: 5. CDR3 bases: TGCAGTGCACCCAGGACTAGCGGGAGGGACAATGAGCAGTTCTTC. The encoded protein is CSAPRTSGRDNEQFF.

The chain is built from TRBV25-1 and TRBJ2-1; 10 bases map to TRBD2. The CDR3 spans 13 residues. After removal of 6 bases from V and 16 bases from J, the junction contained 12 bases not matched to a gene. Germline CDR1 MGHDK, CDR2 SYGVNS. In DNA form, the CDR3 reads TGTGCCAGCAGGGATAGCGGGAGGACCGCTGTTTTCTTC. Translated, it gives CASRDSGRTAVFF.

The rearrangement uses TRBV24-1 and TRBJ2-3; 7 bases line up with TRBD2. In germline, CDR1 is KGHDR, CDR2 SFDVKD. This CDR3 comprises 15 residues. V lost 4 bases, J lost 1 base, and 4 bases stayed unmatched. The CDR3 is CATSELAEGTDTQYF. The DNA of the CDR3 is TGTGCCACCAGTGAGCTAGCGGAGGGCACAGATACGCAGTATTTT.

This clonotype was detected a few times. The rearrangement joins TRBV4-1 to TRBJ1-5; D is uncertain. V was clipped by 0 bases and J by 3 bases, with 9 bases between them. CDR3 length: 15 amino acids. From germline, CDR1 is MGHRA and CDR2 YSYEKL. The CDR3: CASSQDPQANQPQHF. CDR3 nucleotide sequence: TGCGCCAGCAGCCAAGATCCCCAGGCCAATCAGCCCCAGCATTTT.

In its sample, this clonotype was seen a few times. This chain uses TRBV5-1 with TRBJ2-1, with 7 bases lining up with TRBD1. Germline-derived CDR1 and CDR2 are SGHRS and YFSETQ. The CDR3 contains 15 residues. J was trimmed by 4 bases and V by 0 bases; bases with no gene match: 4. As DNA, the CDR3 is TGCGCCAGCAGCTTGGAACAGGGGCGATACAATGAGCAGTTCTTC. Translating gives CASSLEQGRYNEQFF.

This clonotype was observed a few times. This chain connects TRBV20-1 to TRBJ2-3; no clear D gene. Trimming removed 0 bases at V and 5 bases at J, with 6 bases between. The germline V gene has CDR1 DFQATT and CDR2 SNEGSKA (reference sequence). This CDR3 is 12 amino acids long. Here the CDR3 reads CSARDLRDTQYF. The DNA of the CDR3 is TGCAGTGCTAGAGATCTGAGAGATACGCAGTATTTT.

This chain links TRBV6-2 or TRBV6-3 with TRBJ2-1; D possibly uses TRBD1 or TRBD2 (5 bases each). There are 15 residues in the CDR3. Trimming pared 6 bases from V and 6 bases from J, leaving 18 bases between. Germline loops: CDR1 MNHEY, CDR2 SVGEGT. In DNA form, the CDR3 reads TGTGCCAGCAGGAACTCGGGTCATGGGGGCAATGAGCAGTTCTTC. Its protein product is CASRNSGHGGNEQFF.

This clonotype was found a few times. A junction boundary mismatches the germline segment, possibly from a read error. The gene calls are TRBV12-3 or TRBV12-4 and TRBJ2-1; TRBD2 matches 11 bases. The CDR3 runs 15 residues. The CDR3 is CASSLAGGFGYEQFF. CDR3 in DNA: TGTGCCAGCAGTCTAGCGGGAGGATTTGGCTATGAGCAGTTCTTC.

This sequence joins TRBV12-3 or TRBV12-4 and TRBJ1-1; TRBD1 matches 7 bases. The CDR3 consists of 15 residues. J lost 1 base, V lost 3 bases, and 5 bases had no gene match. CDR3 nucleotide sequence: TGTGCCAGCAGTTTTGGCGGGACAGCGAACACTGAAGCTTTCTTT. Encoded protein: CASSFGGTANTEAFF.

The chain links TRBV6-4 to TRBJ1-1, with 8 bases fitting TRBD1. CDR3 length: 15 amino acids. Germline V lookup: CDR1 MRHNA, CDR2 SNTAGT. Unmatched junction bases numbered 18, after V lost 7 bases and J lost 11 bases. CDR3 in amino acids: CASTPTGGEGQMAFF. The CDR3 nucleotides read TGTGCCAGCACACCAACAGGGGGTGAGGGGCAAATGGCTTTCTTT.

This clonotype was observed once. The chain recombines TRBV5-4 with TRBJ2-6; D possibly corresponds to TRBD2 (5 bases). The V gene lost 4 bases and the J gene lost 1 base, with 15 bases spanning the gap. The CDR3 runs to 17 residues. Per germline, CDR1 SGHNT and CDR2 YYREEE (reference sequence). CDR3 in amino acids: CASSPEEDWSGANVLTF. In DNA form, the CDR3 reads TGTGCCAGCAGCCCGGAGGAGGACTGGTCTGGGGCCAACGTCCTGACTTTC.

This clonotype was observed a handful of times. V gene TRBV7-6 combines with J gene TRBJ2-3; the match to TRBD2 covers 7 bases. Germline-derived CDR1 and CDR2 are SGHVS and FNYEAQ. The CDR3 runs to 18 residues. Trimming at V came to 5 bases and at J to 2 bases, leaving 16 bases not matched to a gene. The CDR3 DNA reads as TGTGCCAGCAGCCCAGTATCCCCTAAGGGGAGGGTCACAGATACGCAGTATTTT. Encoded protein: CASSPVSPKGRVTDTQYF.

This clonotype was seen a few times. The V call is TRBV24-1, the J call TRBJ2-2, with 10 bases lining up with TRBD2. The CDR3 length is 16 residues. Germline V lookup: CDR1 KGHDR, CDR2 SFDVKD. The trim removed 9 bases at V and 2 bases at J, leaving 8 bases unmatched. The CDR3 sequence: CATGVAGGLNTGELFF. Written as DNA, the CDR3 is TGTGCCACCGGGGTAGCGGGAGGCTTAAACACCGGGGAGCTGTTTTTT.